This T cell receptor beta chain was sequenced for a study of T cell responses to AZD1222 COVID-19 vaccine (dated by TCRdb to the early 2020s). Regarding the study in general: A total of about 230 trial participants underwent TCR sequencing, of whom about 210 received two doses of AZD1222 and 26 received two doses of the MenACWY control vaccine. Enrollment into the trials was organized by age into subgroups of 18-55, 56-69 and 70-plus years, and those subgroups contained approximately 150, 30 and 60 TCR-sequenced participants, respectively.

What the authors observed across the whole study: No day 14 peak-response samples were available, so repertoires were characterized only after the peak T cell response. Epitopes outside the regions mutated in the B.1.351 and B.1.1.7 variants were reportedly recognized by nearly half of the unique spike-specific TCRs. Conclusions about previously exposed vaccinees were limited because only 5 or 6 AZD1222 recipients were SARS-CoV-2 seropositive at baseline. Most participants were white British and females outnumbered males, and the authors suggested that clonal diversity may have been underestimated. Vaccine-associated CD4 TCRs spanned the whole spike protein, with dominant responses in regions 160-218 and 743-854. After two AZD1222 doses, both the breadth and the depth of spike-specific TCRs were significantly higher than at day 0 and than in MenACWY recipients. In the small 56-69-year group, the increase in depth fell short of significance, most likely because of low power.

The CDR3 regions of human TCRbeta chains were analyzed by immunosequencing. Under the source paper's analysis protocol: TCRs in the repertoires were matched against a reference library of SARS-CoV-2-specific TCRs that had been generated with the MIRA antigen-specificity platform. Breadth was defined as the fraction of unique TCRs that were SARS-CoV-2-associated, and depth was defined as the fraction of total T cells that were SARS-CoV-2-associated. Each spike-specific TCR was assigned to its reactive spike region and to a CD4 or CD8 class using the MIRA data. Log10-transformed breadth and depth values were compared by one-way ANOVA with Sidak's multiple comparisons tests. This is the immuneACCESS table as TCRdb keeps it, with only in-frame sequences that have V and J called. A part of the clones is gone; compared with another copy, unresolved V genes explain less than half, and the rest is unexplained. The V and J calls and clone size are taken from that table; D and trimming were inferred from the DNA. The sample has under 90,000 clones on record, around 82% of them singletons. The ten most abundant clones make up about 1.3% of the sample.

This clone showed up just a few times. Its antigen is still unknown. The sample holds no much larger clone one base away, and base qualities are not on file. The time point label here, explained by the study, means: about 28 days (+/-7) after the second vaccine dose. AZD1222 recipients whose second dose came at about 4 weeks and those whose second dose came at about 12 weeks were combined into one group, since spike-specific TCR depth and breadth did not differ between the two schedules. Samples from vaccinated people were obtained from the UK trials COV001 and COV002, which included a single-blind randomized controlled phase 2/3 trial of AZD1222 (ChAdOx1 nCoV-19) in healthy adults. For TCRbeta chain sequencing, PBMC samples from trial participants were taken at day 0 and at day 28 after the second dose. The sequencing used peripheral blood, collected 28 days after the second AZD1222 dose. This sequence was found in an adult who received the AZD1222 COVID-19 vaccine.

The DNA is TGCGCCAGCAGCGTCGGGACGGGGGCCTACGAGCAGTACTTC. It translates to CASSVGTGAYEQYF. The chain joins TRBV4-1 to TRBJ2-7, and perhaps TRBD2 as D gene, on 6 matching bases. CDR3 length: 14 amino acids, cysteine to phenylalanine. Only the CDR3 DNA is retained, 42 bases long and in frame from the first base. The germline V gene specifies MGHRA as CDR1 and YSYEKL as CDR2. A distance of 13 bases separates the germline ends of V and J, which lose 5 bases and 2 bases respectively.